Presented here are 4 T cell receptor beta chains from one specimen sequenced in a study of regulatory T cells in long-lasting Graves disease. Described time point: persistent/refractory GD, antithyroid drugs over 5 years with positive TRAb. RNA extracted from PBMCs served as the sequencing template. TCR beta libraries were built with iRepertoire HTBI primers and Arm-PCR of CDR3 regions. TCRdb passed the multiplex PCR reads through MiXCR, listing each CDR3 protein once. The sample lists 310,000 or so distinct CDR3 sequences, 15% to 20% occurring once. Sequenced here: peripheral blood mononuclear cells (PBMCs), sampled when the disease was refractory, from a patient treated with antithyroid drugs. The receptors were gathered from a female donor with Graves disease.

This clonotype came up a few times. The chain carries TRBV7-3 and TRBJ2-7, with D uncertain. Trimming shortened V by 0 bases and J by 5 bases, and 8 bases separated the two germline ends. Germline values: CDR1 SGHTA, CDR2 FQGTGA. This CDR3 spans 13 amino acids. The CDR3 sequence: CASSLTRLDEQYF. DNA for the CDR3: TGTGCCAGCAGCTTAACGCGGCTAGACGAGCAGTACTTC.

This clonotype was recorded at least ten times. The CDR3 nucleotides read TGTGCCAGCAGCGTAGGACCGGGTGGGGAGCAGTACTTC. This encodes CASSVGPGGEQYF. V usage is TRBV9 and J usage is TRBJ2-7, with no clear D. Germline CDR1 SGDLS, CDR2 YYNGEE. The CDR3 contains 13 residues. V lost 0 bases, J lost 7 bases, and 11 bases lay in between.

The table lists this clonotype with many counts. This chain uses TRBV28 with TRBJ2-2; D could derive from TRBD1 or TRBD2 (5 bases each). Trimming took off 3 bases at V and 6 bases at J, with 14 bases between the two ends. The CDR3 length is 15 residues. Germline assignment: CDR1 MDHEN and CDR2 SYDVKM. CDR3 sequence: CASSLGVWGPGELFF. As DNA, the CDR3 is TGTGCCAGCAGTTTGGGGGTGTGGGGACCCGGGGAGCTGTTTTTT.

The chain employs TRBV19 and TRBJ1-1, with D perhaps TRBD1 (6 bases). The CDR3 is 13 residues long. Trimming took off 5 bases at V and 10 bases at J, with 17 bases between the two ends. Germline values: CDR1 LNHDA, CDR2 SQIVND (reference sequence). The CDR3 protein is CASSFGGVSGAFF. The CDR3 bases are TGTGCCAGTAGTTTCGGGGGCGTGAGTGGAGCTTTCTTT. Full variable domain (remainder filled in from reference TRBV19 and TRBJ1-1): DGGITQSPKYLFRKEGQNVTLSCEQNLNHDAMYWYRQDPGQGLRLIYYSQIVNDFQKGDIAEGYSVSREKKESFPLTVTSAQKNPTAFYLCASSFGGVSGAFFGQGTRLTVV.